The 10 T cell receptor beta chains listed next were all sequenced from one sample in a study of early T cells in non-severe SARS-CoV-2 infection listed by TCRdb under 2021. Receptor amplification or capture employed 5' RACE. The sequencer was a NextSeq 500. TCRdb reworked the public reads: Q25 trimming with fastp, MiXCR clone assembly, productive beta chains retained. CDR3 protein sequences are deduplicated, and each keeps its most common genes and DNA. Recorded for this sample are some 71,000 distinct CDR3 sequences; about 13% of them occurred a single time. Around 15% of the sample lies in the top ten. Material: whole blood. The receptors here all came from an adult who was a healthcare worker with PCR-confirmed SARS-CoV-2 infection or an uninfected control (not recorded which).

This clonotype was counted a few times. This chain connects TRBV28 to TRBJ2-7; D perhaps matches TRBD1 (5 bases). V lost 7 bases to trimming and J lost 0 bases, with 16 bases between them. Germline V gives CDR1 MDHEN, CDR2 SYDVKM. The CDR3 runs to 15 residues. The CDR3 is CASTPLGQTSYEQYF. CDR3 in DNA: TGTGCCAGCACCCCCCTGGGGCAGACCTCCTACGAGCAGTACTTC.

The CDR3 DNA sequence: TGTGCCAGCAGTTTATTGCGGCGCACAGATACGCAGTATTTT. Protein: CASSLLRRTDTQYF. The rearrangement uses TRBV12-3 or TRBV12-4 and TRBJ2-3; D unclear. Trimming took off 2 bases at V and 1 base at J, with 7 bases between the two ends. The CDR3 spans 14 residues.

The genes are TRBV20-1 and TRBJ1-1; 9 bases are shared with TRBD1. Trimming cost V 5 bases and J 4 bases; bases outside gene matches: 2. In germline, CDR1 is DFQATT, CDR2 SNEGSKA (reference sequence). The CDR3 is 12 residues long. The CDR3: CSAGQGFTEAFF. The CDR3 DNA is TGCAGTGCTGGACAGGGGTTCACTGAAGCTTTCTTT.

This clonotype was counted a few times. Here the CDR3 DNA reads TGTGCCACCAGCAGAGGGTGGGGAACTGAAGCTTTCTTT. Amino acids: CATSRGWGTEAFF. The chain uses TRBV15 and TRBJ1-1; D is unclear. The ends were cut back, 1 base at V and 5 bases at J, with 8 bases in the middle. Germline V lookup: CDR1 LNHNV, CDR2 YYDKDF (reference sequence). This CDR3 spans 13 amino acids.

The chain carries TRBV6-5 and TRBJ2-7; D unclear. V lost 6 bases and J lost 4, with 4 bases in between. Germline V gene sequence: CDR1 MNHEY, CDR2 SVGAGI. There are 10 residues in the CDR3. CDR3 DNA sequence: TGTGCCAGCAGCCGATACGAGCAGTACTTC. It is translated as CASSRYEQYF.

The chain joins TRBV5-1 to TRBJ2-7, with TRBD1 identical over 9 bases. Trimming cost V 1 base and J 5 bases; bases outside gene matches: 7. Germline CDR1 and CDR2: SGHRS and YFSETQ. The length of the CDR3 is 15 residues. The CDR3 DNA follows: TGCGCCAGCAGCTTGACGGGACAGGGTAGCAACGAGCAGTACTTC. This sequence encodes CASSLTGQGSNEQYF. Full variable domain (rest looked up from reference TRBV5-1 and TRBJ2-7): KAGVTQTPRYLIKTRGQQVTLSCSPISGHRSVSWYQQTPGQGLQFLFEYFSETQRNKGNFPGRFSGRQFSNSRSEMNVSTLELGDSALYLCASSLTGQGSNEQYFGPGTRLTVT.

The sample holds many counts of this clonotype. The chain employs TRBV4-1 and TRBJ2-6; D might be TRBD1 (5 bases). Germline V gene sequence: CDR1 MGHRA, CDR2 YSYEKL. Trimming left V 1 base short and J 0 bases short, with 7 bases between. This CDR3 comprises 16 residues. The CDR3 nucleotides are TGCGCCAGCAGCCAAGGCACAGGCTCTGGGGCCAACGTCCTGACTTTC. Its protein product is CASSQGTGSGANVLTF.

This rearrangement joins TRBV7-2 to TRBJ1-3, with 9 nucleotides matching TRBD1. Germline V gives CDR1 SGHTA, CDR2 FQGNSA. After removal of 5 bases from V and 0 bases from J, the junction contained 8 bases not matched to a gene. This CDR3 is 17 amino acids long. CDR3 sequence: CASSPRTGAISGNTIYF. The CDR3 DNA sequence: TGTGCCAGCAGCCCCCGGACAGGGGCGATCTCTGGAAACACCATATATTTT.

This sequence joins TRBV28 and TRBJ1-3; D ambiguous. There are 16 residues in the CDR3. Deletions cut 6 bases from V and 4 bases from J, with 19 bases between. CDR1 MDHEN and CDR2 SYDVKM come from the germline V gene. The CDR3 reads CASRSASPDPGNTIYF. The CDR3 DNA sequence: TGTGCCAGCAGGTCAGCGTCCCCCGACCCGGGAAACACCATATATTTT.

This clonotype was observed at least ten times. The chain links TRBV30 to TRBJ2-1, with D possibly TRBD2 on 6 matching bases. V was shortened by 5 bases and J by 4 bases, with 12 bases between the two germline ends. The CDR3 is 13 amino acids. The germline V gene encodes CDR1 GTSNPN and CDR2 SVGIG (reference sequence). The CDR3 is CAWDRAGYNEQFF. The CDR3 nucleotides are TGTGCCTGGGATCGAGCGGGTTACAATGAGCAGTTCTTC.